This TCR beta chain was observed in a study of PD-1 blockade in mismatch repair-deficient tumors. Study information: Patients had eleven to twelve mismatch repair-deficient cancer types and were previously treated and progressing.

The data were produced by immunoSEQ multiplex PCR, yet TCRdb's version contains in-frame clones alone and is incomplete. The data hold around 49,000 clones, with around 77% observed a single time. Three pembrolizumab responders had their TCRs sequenced. General observations from the study: After pembrolizumab, tumor-resident clones rose rapidly, then generally contracted before radiologic responses.

About this clone: The antigen is undetermined.

The source is an adult with mismatch repair-deficient cancer. The source was PBMCs, collected before pembrolizumab treatment.

The chain's CDR3 is CASSKDPKALWAFF. The CDR3 DNA follows: TGTGCCAGCAGCAAAGATCCTAAAGCTCTGTGGGCTTTCTTT. This chain uses TRBV21-1 with TRBJ1-1. TRBV21-1 constitutes a pseudogene. CDR3 length: 14 residues.